This T cell receptor beta chain was recorded in a study of shared clonotypes between healthy human individuals. The wider study: Donors, aged 18 to 49, were a couple of women and three men.

Comment on this clone: Its antigen is undetermined.

CD45RO-negative, CCR7-positively selected cells formed the naive CD8 fraction, excluding terminally differentiated effector memory CD45RA+ cells. Study-level findings and limits: In a few donors, around 5.5% of naive CD4 clonotypes appeared in common. Blood was the only sampled material, and tissue repertoires likely differ.

The test was conducted at deep level. Produced via immunoSEQ multiplex PCR; TCRdb's table is partial and in-frame only. The sample has under 600,000 clones; roughly 98% are singletons. CDR3 size: 14 residues. Germline V gene lookup returns CDR1 SGHRS and CDR2 YFSETQ. Trimming removed 1 base from V and 5 bases from J, with 12 bases in between. Sequencing input: naive CD8+ T cells sorted from blood. This clonotype was sampled from a man between 25 and 39 years old in good health. V and J are TRBV5-1 and TRBJ1-1; weak D call: TRBD1 (6 bases). The CDR3 is CASSLPGAGTEAFF. The CDR3, as DNA: TGCGCCAGCAGCTTGCCAGGGGCTGGGACTGAAGCTTTCTTT.